These T cell receptor beta chains were read from a single sample in a study of PD-1 blockade in classical Hodgkin lymphoma. Using immunoSEQ multiplex PCR, the repertoire was profiled, and TCRdb retains in-frame clones only, with some absent. The table has 20,000 to 25,000 clones, 70% to 75% seen once. Here the sequenced sample was peripheral blood mononuclear cells (PBMCs), taken before the fourth cycle of nivolumab. These receptors came from a human donor with classical Hodgkin lymphoma. Both conserved end residues are part of each CDR3. The D gene is left open where the match is weak. Clone size is shown for a subset of rows, as once, few, many or a class of expanded clone.

CDR3 length | clone size | D gene | J gene | V gene | CDR3 DNA | CDR3 protein
15 | - | TRBD1 | TRBJ1-5 | TRBV6-6 | TGTGCCAGCAGTTACCAACAGGGGGGTCATCAGCCCCAGCATTTT | CASSYQQGGHQPQHF
12 | - | - | TRBJ1-2 | TRBV5-4 | TGTGCCAGCAGTTGGGCCGCCTATGGCTACACCTTC | CASSWAAYGYTF
12 | - | TRBD1 | TRBJ2-7 | TRBV2 | TGTGCCAGCTCGGGACAGGGGTTCGAGCAGTACTTC | CASSGQGFEQYF
11 | - | - | TRBJ1-1 | TRBV20-1 | TGCAGTGCTAGCCGCCGAGATGAAGCTTTCTTT | CSASRRDEAFF
17 | - | TRBD2 | TRBJ2-1 | TRBV28 | TGTGCCAGCATAGGGCCCGGGCAGCGGGATACTAACAATGAGCAGTTCTTC | CASIGPGQRDTNNEQFF
14 | - | TRBD1 | TRBJ2-1 | TRBV6-6 | TGTGCCAGCAGGCCGGGACAGCGCTACAATGAGCAGTTCTTC | CASRPGQRYNEQFF
15 | - | - | TRBJ2-2 | TRBV18 | TGTGCCAGCTCACCCCCGGGAACGCTCACCGGGGAGCTGTTTTTT | CASSPPGTLTGELFF
13 | - | - | TRBJ1-2 | TRBV2 | TGTGCCAGCAGTGAAGAGGCCCGGGCGGGCTACACCTTC | CASSEEARAGYTF
16 | - | - | TRBJ2-2 | TRBV5-1 | TGCGCCAGCAGCCCTGGGACGGGCGTCTACACCGGGGAGCTGTTTTTT | CASSPGTGVYTGELFF
16 | - | TRBD2 | TRBJ2-1 | TRBV25-1 | TGTGCCAGCAGTGAATATGGCGGGGGGACCTACAATGAGCAGTTCTTC | CASSEYGGGTYNEQFF
10 | - | - | TRBJ1-2 | TRBV2 | TGTGCCAGCAGCGAGCTGGTGAGCACCTTC | CASSELVSTF
14 | - | - | TRBJ2-2 | TRBV11-3 | TGTGCCAGCAGCGGCACTGAAAACACCGGGGAGCTGTTTTTT | CASSGTENTGELFF
12 | few | - | TRBJ1-5 | TRBV28 | TGTGCCAGCAGTACGGTGGGGCAGCCCCAGCATTTT | CASSTVGQPQHF
20 | - | - | TRBJ2-2 | TRBV7-3 | TGTGCCAGCAGCCTTCGACGATACAAGAGGACAGTTGAAGTCACCGGGGAGCTGTTTTTT | CASSLRRYKRTVEVTGELFF
13 | - | - | TRBJ2-1 | TRBV6-6 | TGTGCCAGCAGCCAACTAGGGGGCAATGAGCAGTTCTTC | CASSQLGGNEQFF
14 | - | - | TRBJ1-4 | TRBV2 | TGTGCCAGCAGCAGACTTGCAACTAATGAAAAACTGTTTTTT | CASSRLATNEKLFF
15 | - | - | TRBJ2-7 | TRBV4-3 | TGCGCCAGCAGCCAAGATTGGTCAAGCTCCTACGAGCAGTACTTC | CASSQDWSSSYEQYF
14 | few | - | TRBJ2-1 | TRBV2 | TGTGCCAGCAGTGAAGCGCTCAATGGTGGGGAGCAGTTCTTC | CASSEALNGGEQFF
17 | - | - | TRBJ2-3 | TRBV18 | TGTGCCAGCTCACCCCTGGGGCAGGGGTGGCGCACAGATACGCAGTATTTT | CASSPLGQGWRTDTQYF
16 | - | - | TRBJ2-2 | TRBV5-6 | TGTGCCAGCAGCTTGCCCCCGACTAGGCGGACCGGGGAGCTGTTTTTT | CASSLPPTRRTGELFF
13 | - | - | TRBJ2-1 | TRBV4-3 | TGCGCCAGCAGCCAAGAAAGGGGACTTCCTCAGTTCTTC | CASSQERGLPQFF
15 | - | - | TRBJ1-1 | TRBV5-6 | TGTGCCAGCAGCCGCCTAGGCCAGGGTAACGCGGTTGCTTTCTTT | CASSRLGQGNAVAFF
15 | - | - | TRBJ1-5 | TRBV28 | TGTGCCAGCAGGAGGGACATGACCTACCCCCAGCCCCAGCATTTT | CASRRDMTYPQPQHF
16 | - | - | TRBJ1-2 | TRBV19 | TGTGCCAGTAGTATCCTCATTGAGCGCCGCGGCCATGGCTACACCTTC | CASSILIERRGHGYTF
13 | - | TRBD1 | TRBJ2-7 | TRBV5-1 | TGCGCCAGCAGCTTGGGACAGGGCGGCGAGCAGTACTTC | CASSLGQGGEQYF
15 | - | - | TRBJ1-5 | TRBV6-5 | TGTGCCAGCAGAATAACGAGTTTCAGCAATCAGCCCCAGCATTTT | CASRITSFSNQPQHF
15 | few | - | TRBJ2-7 | TRBV2 | TGTGCCAGCAGTGAACAAACGGGGTCAGTGGGCGAGCAGTACTTC | CASSEQTGSVGEQYF
12 | - | - | TRBJ2-5 | TRBV18 | TGTGCCAGCTCACCACCGGCAGAGACCCAGTACTTC | CASSPPAETQYF
14 | - | - | TRBJ2-2 | TRBV9 | TGTGCCAGCAGCCGACTTCTGAACACCGGGGAGCTGTTTTTT | CASSRLLNTGELFF
14 | - | - | TRBJ2-7 | TRBV7-8 | TGTGCCAGCAGCTTAGCATTAGCGGTATACGAGCAGTACTTC | CASSLALAVYEQYF
16 | - | - | TRBJ1-6 | TRBV5-1 | TGCGCCAGCAGCTTGGAGTCAAGCTCCTATAATTCACCCCTCCACTTT | CASSLESSSYNSPLHF
13 | - | TRBD1 | TRBJ2-7 | TRBV6-6 | TGTGCCAGTGGGTTACAGGGGCCCTACGAGCAGTACTTC | CASGLQGPYEQYF
15 | medium-sized | - | TRBJ2-3 | TRBV6-5 | TGTGCCAGCAGTCCAGACAGCCCGTTCACAGATACGCAGTATTTT | CASSPDSPFTDTQYF
16 | - | - | TRBJ1-1 | TRBV7-2 | TGTGCCAGCAGCTTAGCGGTAGGGCAGGTGAACACTGAAGCTTTCTTT | CASSLAVGQVNTEAFF
14 | - | TRBD1 | TRBJ1-2 | TRBV7-2 | TGTGCCAGCAGCTTGGACAGGGGGCGTTCTGGCTACACCTTC | CASSLDRGRSGYTF
16 | - | TRBD1 | TRBJ2-5 | TRBV4-3 | TGCGCCAGCAGCCAGTCAGGGCAGGGGGCGCCCGAGACCCAGTACTTC | CASSQSGQGAPETQYF
15 | - | - | TRBJ1-4 | TRBV2 | TGTGCCAGCAGTGGACAGGCTTCAACTAATGAAAAACTGTTTTTT | CASSGQASTNEKLFF
13 | - | - | TRBJ1-2 | TRBV28 | TGTGCCACCGCAAGCGGACAGCTGTATGGCTACACCTTC | CATASGQLYGYTF